The next 22 T cell receptor beta chains were all read from a single sample in a study of cytomegalovirus exposure and HLA in healthy donors. With 60 Vbeta and 13 Jbeta primers, the PCR was carried out. TCRdb's table, derived via immunoSEQ multiplex PCR, lists solely in-frame clones and lacks some. Among 110,000 or so clones listed, over 60% were seen once. What was sequenced was PBMCs. The receptor set was obtained from a female donor in good health and CMV-seronegative.

The rearrangement links TRBV6-5 to TRBJ2-7, with 8 nucleotides matching TRBD2. From germline, CDR1 is MNHEY and CDR2 SVGAGI. V gave up 2 bases and J gave up 3 bases; unmatched junction bases: 9. CDR3 length: 16 residues. CDR3 protein: CASSYVRRGGSYEQYF. The DNA of the CDR3 is TGTGCCAGCAGTTACGTCCGCCGCGGGGGGAGCTACGAGCAGTACTTC.

In its sample, this clone was seen a few times. The rearrangement uses TRBV7-6 and TRBJ2-3; 8 nucleotides match TRBD1. The CDR3 length is 16 residues. From germline, CDR1 is SGHVS and CDR2 FNYEAQ. The V segment lost 1 base and the J segment 1 base; nucleotides outside the gene matches: 4. The CDR3 spells CASSLGAGQGTDTQYF. The CDR3 region has the DNA TGTGCCAGCAGCTTAGGGGCGGGACAGGGCACAGATACGCAGTATTTT.

The rearrangement joins TRBV2 to TRBJ2-7; 11 nucleotides line up with TRBD1. Germline CDR1 SNHLY, CDR2 FYNNEI. Trimming at V came to 1 base and at J to 6 bases, leaving 5 bases not matched to a gene. The CDR3 is made up of 15 amino acids. CDR3 bases: TGTGCCAGCAGTGAAGGACGGACAGGGGGCTCCGAGCAGTACTTC. Its translation is CASSEGRTGGSEQYF. The full variable domain, in which reference TRBV2 and TRBJ2-7 provide the parts outside the CDR3, is EPEVTQTPSHQVTQMGQEVILRCVPISNHLYFYWYRQILGQKVEFLVSFYNNEISEKSEIFDDQFSVERPDGSNFTLKIRSTKLEDSAMYFCASSEGRTGGSEQYFGPGTRLTVT.

The chain is built from TRBV7-9 and TRBJ2-1; a possible D gene is TRBD2 (6 bases). The germline V gene encodes CDR1 SEHNR and CDR2 FQNEAQ (reference sequence). The ends were cut back, 5 bases at V and 3 bases at J, with 14 bases in the middle. The CDR3 consists of 15 residues. The CDR3 protein is CASSGRDSFYNEQFF. The DNA of the CDR3 is TGTGCCAGCAGCGGCCGGGACTCTTTCTACAATGAGCAGTTCTTC.

The chain recombines TRBV2 with TRBJ2-5, with D uncertain. The DNA matches TRBJ2-7 better at its end, which makes the J call doubtful. Per germline, CDR1 SNHLY and CDR2 FYNNEI. This CDR3 comprises 12 residues. The CDR3 DNA reads TGTGCCAGCTCGGCAGACTCCTACGAGCAGTACTTC. It is translated as CASSADSYEQYF.

This clone was detected only once. The chain joins TRBV29-1 to TRBJ1-5; D is perhaps TRBD1 (6 bases). Per the germline V gene, CDR1 is SQVTM and CDR2 is ANQGSEA. V lost 4 bases and J 5 bases, leaving 12 bases between the germline ends. The CDR3 is 13 residues long. This CDR3 is CSVAQGPDQPQHF. The CDR3 bases are TGCAGCGTTGCCCAGGGGCCCGATCAGCCCCAGCATTTT.

Here the CDR3 reads CASSLSMGDTSTDTQYF. CDR3 in DNA: TGTGCCAGCAGTTTATCGATGGGAGATACTAGCACAGATACGCAGTATTTT. The J gene is TRBJ2-3, the V gene TRBV27; a weak D match, TRBD2 (5 bases). CDR3 length: 17 residues. Germline-derived CDR1 and CDR2 are MNHEY and SMNVEV (reference sequence). Trimming pared 0 bases from V and 0 bases from J, leaving 13 bases between.

The gene calls are TRBV2 and TRBJ2-3; possible D gene TRBD1, 7 bases. The length of the CDR3 is 14 residues. Germline CDR1 reads SNHLY; CDR2 reads FYNNEI. Trimming removed 6 bases from V and 0 bases from J, with 10 bases in between. CDR3 nucleotide sequence: TGTGCCAGCAGGGGGGGACAGAGCACAGATACGCAGTATTTT. Its translation is CASRGGQSTDTQYF.

CDR3 region: CASYTFSYGYTF. For the CDR3, the DNA is TGTGCCAGTTACACATTTTCCTATGGCTACACCTTC. This chain links TRBV19 with TRBJ1-2; D uncertain. V gave up 8 bases and J gave up 4 bases, with 11 bases separating them. Per germline, CDR1 LNHDA and CDR2 SQIVND (reference sequence). This CDR3 is 12 amino acids long.

The chain links TRBV5-1 to TRBJ2-7; 7 nucleotides match TRBD1. This CDR3 region has 14 residues. V trimming: 4 bases; J trimming: 2 bases; junction bases outside the gene matches: 6. The germline gives CDR1 SGHRS, CDR2 YFSETQ. The CDR3 here is CASSTGQATYEQYF. The CDR3 DNA sequence: TGCGCCAGCAGCACTGGACAGGCTACCTACGAGCAGTACTTC. Variable domain in full (rest from reference TRBV5-1 and TRBJ2-7): KAGVTQTPRYLIKTRGQQVTLSCSPISGHRSVSWYQQTPGQGLQFLFEYFSETQRNKGNFPGRFSGRQFSNSRSEMNVSTLELGDSALYLCASSTGQATYEQYFGPGTRLTVT.

The rearrangement links TRBV19 to TRBJ1-5, with 9 bases fitting TRBD1. The J segment lost 1 base and the V segment lost 8 bases, leaving 6 bases of the junction unmatched. CDR3 length: 15 residues. From germline, CDR1 is LNHDA and CDR2 SQIVND (reference sequence). CDR3 residues: CASQGGQGSNQPQHF. The DNA of the CDR3 is TGTGCCAGTCAGGGGGGACAGGGAAGCAATCAGCCCCAGCATTTT.

CDR3 sequence reads: CASSPSLGQDTQYF. DNA of the CDR3: TGTGCCAGCAGCCCCTCCTTGGGGCAAGATACGCAGTATTTT. This chain uses TRBV7-9 with TRBJ2-3; D possibly corresponds to TRBD1 (5 bases). V was pared by 5 bases and J by 5 bases, with 14 bases between. The CDR3 extends over 14 amino acids. Germline values: CDR1 SEHNR, CDR2 FQNEAQ (reference sequence).

This clone was found once. V usage is TRBV5-1 and J usage is TRBJ1-2, with 7 bases fitting TRBD1. The germline gives CDR1 SGHRS, CDR2 YFSETQ. The CDR3 totals 12 residues. Trimming at V came to 2 bases and at J to 9 bases, leaving 4 bases not matched to a gene. CDR3 sequence (DNA): TGCGCCAGCAGCTTCGACAGGGCGAGCTACACCTTC. This encodes CASSFDRASYTF.

The V gene is TRBV20-1, the J gene TRBJ2-1; a weak D match, TRBD1 (5 bases). CDR3 length: 11 residues. Trimming shortened V by 3 bases and J by 10 bases, and 10 bases separated the two germline ends. The germline V gene encodes CDR1 DFQATT and CDR2 SNEGSKA (reference sequence). The CDR3 loop is CSASRGAEQFF. The CDR3 region has the DNA TGCAGTGCTAGCCGTGGGGCCGAGCAGTTCTTC.

V is TRBV5-4 and J is TRBJ1-2; D is uncertain. Trimming left V 1 base short and J 5 bases short, with 6 bases between. Germline V gene data show CDR1 as SGHNT and CDR2 as YYREEE (reference sequence). The CDR3 spans 12 residues. CDR3 bases: TGTGCCAGCAGCTTGTTAGAGTATGGCTACACCTTC. Protein product: CASSLLEYGYTF.

The V and J genes are TRBV4-2 and TRBJ2-1, with 11 bases lining up with TRBD2. The germline V gene has CDR1 LGHNA and CDR2 YNFKEQ. This CDR3 contains 17 residues. J lost 5 bases, V lost 7 bases, and 13 bases had no gene match. CDR3 DNA sequence: TGTGCCAGCACCACCGAACCCGGGACTAGCGGAAACAATGAGCAGTTCTTC. It specifies CASTTEPGTSGNNEQFF.

This clone was recorded a few times. The chain uses TRBV4-2 and TRBJ2-7, with unresolved D. Germline values: CDR1 LGHNA, CDR2 YNFKEQ. This CDR3 has 13 amino acids. V was cut by 5 bases and J by 5 bases, with 13 bases left in between. The CDR3 bases are TGTGCCAGCAGCGCTCTAGATTCCCACGAGCAGTACTTC. Amino acid sequence: CASSALDSHEQYF.

This clone was found a few times. The CDR3 is CASSIDLAGVTDTQYF. For the CDR3, the DNA is TGTGCCAGTAGTATAGACTTGGCGGGGGTGACAGATACGCAGTATTTT. The chain combines TRBV19 with TRBJ2-3, with TRBD2 identical over 7 bases. Germline V gene sequence: CDR1 LNHDA, CDR2 SQIVND (reference sequence). CDR3 length: 16 residues. V was clipped by 0 bases and J by 3 bases; unmatched bases: 6.

The chain links TRBV7-2 to TRBJ2-5; 10 bases line up with TRBD1. The CDR3 extends over 14 amino acids. Losses at the gene ends were 5 bases for V and 4 bases for J; bases not matched to a gene: 4. The germline CDR1 and CDR2 sequences are SGHTA and FQGNSA. The CDR3 region is CASSRDRGRETQYF. The DNA of the CDR3 is TGTGCCAGCAGCCGGGACAGGGGTAGAGAGACCCAGTACTTC.

This clone was seen a single time. V usage is TRBV2 and J usage is TRBJ1-2, with D tentatively TRBD1 (6 bases). Looked up from germline, CDR1 is SNHLY and CDR2 is FYNNEI. The CDR3 is 13 residues long. Trimming took 6 bases from V and 1 from J, leaving 9 bases between them. CDR3: CASSPDSNYGYTF. In DNA form, the CDR3 reads TGTGCCAGCAGCCCGGACAGTAACTATGGCTACACCTTC.

V gene TRBV9 combines with J gene TRBJ1-6, with TRBD1 matching over 10 bases. Germline V gene data show CDR1 as SGDLS and CDR2 as YYNGEE. After removal of 4 bases from V and 6 bases from J, the junction contained 4 bases not matched to a gene. The CDR3 spans 15 residues. CDR3 region: CASSLRTGGNSPLHF. The CDR3 DNA reads as TGTGCCAGCAGCCTTAGGACAGGGGGTAATTCACCCCTCCACTTT.

V and J are TRBV5-4 and TRBJ2-5; weak D call: TRBD2 (6 bases). Looked up from germline, CDR1 is SGHNT and CDR2 is YYREEE (reference sequence). CDR3 length equals 16 residues. Trimming removed 4 bases from V and 2 bases from J, with 18 bases in between. CDR3 DNA: TGTGCCAGCAGCCCGGAGACTAGTGGGTTGCAAGAGACCCAGTACTTC. This codes for CASSPETSGLQETQYF.